Each of the 15 T cell receptor beta chains below was sequenced from the same sample in a study of technical replicates of blood from several donors. Data came from immunoSEQ multiplex PCR; TCRdb stores just in-frame clones and leaves some out. The sample records 87,000 or so clones, approximately 95% being singletons. Sample: T cells isolated from PBMCs. These receptors were collected from a human donor in good health.

This chain connects TRBV10-3 to TRBJ2-4; TRBD2 agrees at 7 bases. Germline V gives CDR1 ENHRY, CDR2 SYGVKD. The CDR3 consists of 15 residues. V shed 2 bases and J 0 bases; nucleotides not matched to a gene: 1. As DNA, the CDR3 is TGTGCCATCAGTGAGACGGGGGGAGCCAAAAACATTCAGTACTTC. Translating gives CAISETGGAKNIQYF.

The V and J genes are TRBV6-5 and TRBJ2-5, with no clear D. V shed 7 bases and J shed 0 bases, with 12 bases lying between them. The CDR3 has 14 amino acids. Germline V lookup: CDR1 MNHEY, CDR2 SVGAGI. In DNA, the CDR3 is TGTGCCAGCAACGCGGATTTGTACCAAGAGACCCAGTACTTC. It is translated as CASNADLYQETQYF.

The chain has TRBV5-4 and TRBJ1-2; perhaps TRBD1 as D (5 bases). The CDR3 has 16 residues. Trimming cost V 0 bases and J 2 bases, with 14 bases left between them. Per germline, CDR1 SGHNT and CDR2 YYREEE (reference sequence). CDR3 sequence: CASSLAGQGWNYGYTF. CDR3 coding DNA: TGTGCCAGCAGCTTGGCCGGTCAGGGATGGAACTATGGCTACACCTTC.

The V call is TRBV18, the J call TRBJ1-2, with 9 bases aligning to TRBD1. Germline V gene sequence: CDR1 KGHSH, CDR2 LQKENI. The CDR3 is made up of 17 amino acids. The junction had 11 bases not matched to a gene; V was cut back by 2 bases and J by 4 bases. The CDR3 loop is CASSPTIEQGAVYGYTF. The CDR3 nucleotides read TGTGCCAGCTCACCAACGATTGAACAGGGGGCCGTCTATGGCTACACCTTC.

V usage is TRBV28 and J usage is TRBJ2-7, with a tentative D call TRBD1 (7 bases). Germline V gene sequence: CDR1 MDHEN, CDR2 SYDVKM. Deletions cut 5 bases from V and 4 bases from J, with 24 bases between. The CDR3 contains 17 residues. The CDR3 nucleotides read TGTGCCAGCAGTCCGAACACCAACAGGGGAGGTAGATACGAGCAGTACTTC. Residues: CASSPNTNRGGRYEQYF.

V is TRBV29-1 and J is TRBJ2-3, with TRBD1 matching 10 bases. This CDR3 spans 15 amino acids. The germline gives CDR1 SQVTM, CDR2 ANQGSEA. V gave up 3 bases and J gave up 4 bases; unmatched junction bases: 7. The CDR3 sequence: CSVDLTGGVPDTQYF. CDR3 DNA sequence: TGCAGCGTTGACCTGACAGGGGGCGTCCCAGATACGCAGTATTTT.

This clone occurred a few times. The chain links TRBV13 to TRBJ2-5; D might be TRBD1 (6 bases). Germline V CDR1 and CDR2: PRHDT, FYEKMQ (reference sequence). The CDR3 loop spans 15 amino acids. With 1 base removed from V and 0 bases from J, the gap between germline ends came to 9 bases. CDR3 in DNA: TGTGCCAGCAGCTTAGCTACAGGGTACCAAGAGACCCAGTACTTC. Translated: CASSLATGYQETQYF. The whole variable domain, remainder taken from reference TRBV13 and TRBJ2-5, is AAGVIQSPRHLIKEKRETATLKCYPIPRHDTVYWYQQGPGQDPQFLISFYEKMQSDKGSIPDRFSAQQFSDYHSELNMSSLELGDSALYFCASSLATGYQETQYFGPGTRLLVL.

This clone came up once. This chain's CDR3 is CASSPPGGYEQYF. CDR3 bases: TGTGCCAGCAGCCCGCCTGGAGGCTACGAGCAGTACTTC. The rearrangement joins TRBV9 to TRBJ2-7; D may be TRBD2 (5 bases). The CDR3 loop spans 13 amino acids. CDR1 and CDR2 from the germline V gene are SGDLS and YYNGEE. V was shortened by 4 bases and J by 3 bases, with 11 bases between the two germline ends.

The rearrangement joins TRBV4-1 to TRBJ1-1; TRBD1 matches 7 bases. CDR1 and CDR2 (germline): MGHRA, YSYEKL. The CDR3 covers 14 residues. V was pared by 4 bases and J by 4 bases, with 6 bases of the junction left unmatched. CDR3 amino acids: CASSLRDSGTEAFF. The CDR3 region has the DNA TGCGCCAGCAGCCTCAGGGACAGTGGCACTGAAGCTTTCTTT.

This clone was observed a single time. The V and J genes are TRBV6-5 and TRBJ1-2; D uncertain. The germline V gene encodes CDR1 MNHEY and CDR2 SVGAGI. This CDR3 has 14 residues. V lost 0 bases and J 4 bases, leaving 9 bases between the germline ends. This chain's CDR3 is CASSYSRTFYGYTF. The CDR3 DNA reads TGTGCCAGCAGTTACTCGCGGACTTTCTATGGCTACACCTTC.

The rearrangement links TRBV27 to TRBJ1-2, with D maybe TRBD1 (6 bases). Per germline, CDR1 MNHEY and CDR2 SMNVEV (reference sequence). Trimming cost V 6 bases and J 4 bases, with 24 bases left between them. The CDR3 contains 17 residues. CDR3 sequence (DNA): TGTGCCAGCAGCCCAGGATTGACAGGAGCTTTCGTCTATGGCTACACCTTC. It translates to CASSPGLTGAFVYGYTF.

This rearrangement joins TRBV18 to TRBJ2-4; possible D gene TRBD2, 6 bases. Trimming shortened V by 8 bases and J by 4 bases, and 12 bases separated the two germline ends. Germline values: CDR1 KGHSH, CDR2 LQKENI. The CDR3 consists of 13 residues. CDR3 coding DNA: TGTGCCAGCACCGACAGCGGGAAAAACATTCAGTACTTC. Protein product: CASTDSGKNIQYF.

V usage is TRBV7-9 and J usage is TRBJ2-1; 9 bases fit TRBD2. The CDR3 has 14 amino acids. The J segment lost 6 bases and the V segment lost 5 bases, leaving 5 bases of the junction unmatched. Germline CDR1 SEHNR, CDR2 FQNEAQ (reference sequence). The DNA of the CDR3 is TGTGCCAGCAGCCTTCAGACTAGCGGCAATGAGCAGTTCTTC. It encodes CASSLQTSGNEQFF.

The gene calls are TRBV19 and TRBJ2-1; no firm D call. Germline CDR1 is LNHDA and CDR2 is SQIVND (reference sequence). The CDR3 has 18 residues. V was cut by 0 bases and J by 0 bases, with 15 bases left in between. The CDR3 reads CASSIDLEAVSSYNEQFF. Here the CDR3 DNA reads TGTGCCAGTAGTATAGATCTTGAGGCGGTCAGCTCCTACAATGAGCAGTTCTTC.

This sequence joins TRBV9 and TRBJ2-1, with 8 bases lining up with TRBD2. V lost 0 bases and J lost 3; bases outside the gene matches: 2. CDR3 length: 15 residues. Germline values: CDR1 SGDLS, CDR2 YYNGEE. This CDR3 is CASSVDSGDYNEQFF. The CDR3 coding sequence is TGTGCCAGCAGCGTAGATAGCGGGGACTACAATGAGCAGTTCTTC.